One sample yielded the 2 T cell receptor beta chains listed below, sequenced in a study of CD8+CD57+ T cells in acquired aplastic anemia. Individuals selected for sequencing had exhibited CD8+CD57+ cell expansion on flow cytometry. Genomic DNA, serving as template, underwent TCR beta VDJ and CDR3 profiling. TCRdb called the reads again in MiXCR, with one record for every CDR3 protein. The data hold 200,000 to 250,000 distinct CDR3 sequences, with about 62% observed a single time. The specimen sequenced was sorted CD4+, CD8+, or CD8+CD57+ T cells (not recorded which) from PBMCs. Source of these receptors: a human donor with aplastic anemia.

Concerning this clonotype: The junction departs from germline at one end; a sequencing error may be responsible. The chain has TRBV20-1 and TRBJ2-3; possibly TRBD2 for D (6 bases). Germline-derived CDR1 and CDR2 are DFQATT and SNEGSKA (reference sequence). The CDR3 runs 12 residues. In DNA, the CDR3 is TGCAGTGGAATGGGAGGCACAGATACGCGGTATTTT. The encoded protein is CSGMGGTDTRYF.

This chain links TRBV11-1 with TRBJ2-2; TRBD2 might be the D (5 bases). The germline gives CDR1 SGHAT, CDR2 FQDESV (reference sequence). This CDR3 comprises 15 residues. Trimming cost V 6 bases and J 7 bases, with 18 bases left between them. CDR3 sequence reads: CASSLDSLSFGELFF. DNA for the CDR3: TGTGCCAGCAGTTTGGACTCTCTATCGTTCGGGGAGCTGTTTTTT.